These 18 T cell receptor beta chains share one sample of origin, sequenced in a study of control samples from healthy donors and cancer patients. Produced via immunoSEQ multiplex PCR; TCRdb's table is partial and in-frame only. Among around 68,000 clones listed, 65% to 85% were seen once. Sequenced sample: blood. The receptors originated from a man aged 55 to 70 in good health.

This chain uses TRBV7-2 with TRBJ2-2; 9 bases are a match to TRBD1. This CDR3 spans 18 amino acids. Germline V gene sequence: CDR1 SGHTA, CDR2 FQGNSA. The V and J ends lost 1 base and 4 bases, in that order; junction bases with no gene match: 10. The CDR3 DNA reads TGTGCCAGCAGCTTAGTGAGGGTTAGACAGGGGGGCACCGGGGAGCTGTTTTTT. Amino acids: CASSLVRVRQGGTGELFF.

The CDR3 region has the DNA TGCGCCAGCAGCCAAGATCAGGCGGGGGGAACTGAAGCTTTCTTT. Translating gives CASSQDQAGGTEAFF. The chain couples TRBV4-1 to TRBJ1-1, with a possible D match to TRBD1 (5 bases). CDR3 size: 15 residues. Trimming removed 0 bases at V and 5 bases at J, with 13 bases between. Germline V gives CDR1 MGHRA, CDR2 YSYEKL.

The chain carries TRBV6-1 and TRBJ1-6; no definite D call. V lost 3 bases and J lost 2, with 14 bases in between. CDR1 is MNHNS, CDR2 SASEGT, per germline. This CDR3 region has 17 residues. In DNA, the CDR3 is TGTGCCAGCAGTGAGCGGTCCGGTAGTCCCTATAATTCACCCCTCCACTTT. It is translated as CASSERSGSPYNSPLHF.

This chain uses TRBV4-1 with TRBJ2-1; no clear D. Deletions cut 0 bases from V and 10 bases from J, with 16 bases between. CDR1 MGHRA and CDR2 YSYEKL come from the germline V gene. The CDR3 is made up of 15 amino acids. CDR3 nucleotides: TGCGCCAGCAGCCAAGATTGGCCCTTGACGGTCGAGCAGTTCTTC. This gives the protein CASSQDWPLTVEQFF.

V and J are TRBV29-1 and TRBJ1-2; D is ambiguous. The germline CDR1 and CDR2 sequences are SQVTM and ANQGSEA. With 1 base removed from V and 4 bases from J, the gap between germline ends came to 10 bases. The length of the CDR3 is 13 residues. CDR3 loop: CSVEGPAGYGYTF. CDR3 nucleotides: TGCAGCGTTGAAGGCCCGGCGGGCTATGGCTACACCTTC.

This clone came up once. Here the CDR3 DNA reads TGTGCCAGCAGCCCGGGACTAAACACCGGGGAGCTGTTTTTT. Protein product: CASSPGLNTGELFF. This chain uses TRBV5-6 with TRBJ2-2; 7 bases match TRBD2. Germline V gene lookup returns CDR1 SGHDT and CDR2 YYEEEE. Trimming at V came to 4 bases and at J to 2 bases, leaving 2 bases not matched to a gene. CDR3 length: 14 residues.

The chain couples TRBV9 to TRBJ2-1; 13 bases line up with TRBD2. CDR3 size: 16 residues. CDR1 is SGDLS, CDR2 YYNGEE, per germline. With V trimmed by 3 bases and J by 5 bases, 5 bases remained unmatched. CDR3 sequence (DNA): TGTGCCAGCAGCGAAGGACTAGCGGGAGCTGACAATGAGCAGTTCTTC. This codes for CASSEGLAGADNEQFF.

The chain uses TRBV29-1 and TRBJ2-3; D is undetermined. Germline V lookup: CDR1 SQVTM, CDR2 ANQGSEA. Trimming stripped 2 bases from V and 4 bases from J, with 10 bases between. The CDR3 consists of 13 residues. CDR3 DNA sequence: TGCAGCGTTGAAATTCAAAGGGCAGATACGCAGTATTTT. As protein: CSVEIQRADTQYF.

V and J are TRBV30 and TRBJ2-7, with no clear D. There are 12 residues in the CDR3. Trimming shortened V by 3 bases and J by 3 bases, and 9 bases separated the two germline ends. Germline assignment: CDR1 GTSNPN and CDR2 SVGIG (reference sequence). The CDR3 spells CAWSAGYYEQYF. CDR3 bases: TGTGCCTGGAGCGCAGGATACTACGAGCAGTACTTC.

CDR3 nucleotides: TGTGCCAGTTCACTGTACTGGGACAGTAAAGAGCAGTACTTC. Its protein product is CASSLYWDSKEQYF. The rearrangement links TRBV6-5 to TRBJ2-7; 7 bases align to TRBD1. The CDR3 has 14 amino acids. Trimming took 9 bases from V and 7 from J; bases not matched to a gene: 15. The germline CDR1 and CDR2 sequences are MNHEY and SVGAGI.

The CDR3 loop is CASSLVPGSTTTGELFF. In DNA form, the CDR3 reads TGTGCCAGCAGCTTGGTCCCGGGATCCACTACCACCGGGGAGCTGTTTTTT. V and J are TRBV5-5 and TRBJ2-2, with D tentatively TRBD2 (5 bases). Trimming pared 0 bases from V and 4 bases from J, leaving 16 bases between. This CDR3 has 17 amino acids. From germline, CDR1 is SGHKS and CDR2 YYEKEE (reference sequence).

V and J are TRBV14 and TRBJ2-1; the match to TRBD2 covers 7 bases. CDR1 SGHDN and CDR2 FVKESK come from the germline V gene. The CDR3 contains 16 residues. The V segment lost 0 bases and the J segment 12 bases; nucleotides outside the gene matches: 14. CDR3 sequence reads: CASSQDYPSWRELQFF. In DNA form, the CDR3 reads TGTGCCAGCAGCCAAGACTATCCCTCTTGGCGGGAGCTGCAGTTCTTC.

This chain connects TRBV30 to TRBJ1-6; D is possibly TRBD1 (5 bases). CDR1 is GTSNPN and CDR2 is SVGIG in the germline V gene (reference sequence). Trimming removed 0 bases at V and 8 bases at J, with 8 bases between. The CDR3 runs to 13 residues. The CDR3 coding sequence is TGTGCCTGGAGTGTTCAGGGCGATTCACCCCTCCACTTT. Its translation: CAWSVQGDSPLHF.

The gene calls are TRBV28 and TRBJ1-4, with TRBD1 as a possible D gene (6 bases). The CDR3 covers 16 residues. Germline V gene sequence: CDR1 MDHEN, CDR2 SYDVKM. The ends were cut back, 5 bases at V and 7 bases at J, with 20 bases in the middle. The CDR3 coding sequence is TGTGCCAGCAGTCCCCTAGGGGGGACGCGAAGTGAAAAACTGTTTTTT. Translated, it gives CASSPLGGTRSEKLFF.

The V and J genes are TRBV27 and TRBJ2-3, with 10 bases aligning to TRBD2. This CDR3 has 16 residues. Germline CDR1 and CDR2: MNHEY and SMNVEV (reference sequence). Trimming at V came to 3 bases and at J to 0 bases, leaving 3 bases not matched to a gene. Written as DNA, the CDR3 is TGTGCCAGCAGTTTCCGGACTAGCGGAAGCACAGATACGCAGTATTTT. This translates into CASSFRTSGSTDTQYF.

The chain carries TRBV19 and TRBJ2-1; TRBD1 might be the D (5 bases). The CDR3 is 15 residues long. V lost 7 bases to trimming and J lost 7 bases, with 20 bases between them. Germline values: CDR1 LNHDA, CDR2 SQIVND (reference sequence). The CDR3 spells CASTPVGPPGNEQFF. The DNA of the CDR3 is TGTGCCAGTACCCCTGTGGGGCCTCCAGGGAATGAGCAGTTCTTC.

The chain combines TRBV7-9 with TRBJ1-1; TRBD1 aligns across 7 bases. CDR1 is SEHNR, CDR2 FQNEAQ, per germline (reference sequence). This CDR3 is built from 14 residues. The V and J ends lost 5 bases and 3 bases, in that order; junction bases with no gene match: 6. In DNA form, the CDR3 reads TGTGCCAGCAGCCAACAGGGGAAGGACACTGAAGCTTTCTTT. Its protein is CASSQQGKDTEAFF.

V gene TRBV5-1 combines with J gene TRBJ1-1, with D tentatively TRBD1 (6 bases). Germline V gene lookup returns CDR1 SGHRS and CDR2 YFSETQ. Trimming stripped 3 bases from V and 6 bases from J, with 15 bases between. The CDR3 has 14 residues. CDR3 sequence (DNA): TGCGCCAGCAGCTGGATGAAGGAGGGGGCTGAAGCTTTCTTT. This encodes CASSWMKEGAEAFF.